This T cell receptor beta chain was retrieved from a study of identifying expanded T cells in peripheral blood (dated by TCRdb to about 2019). In terms of the full investigation: Separate aliquots of the same genomic DNA pool were sequenced to produce technical replicates, and four replicates were compared in pairs.

The germline V end is reduced by 0 bases and the J end by 0 bases; junction bases left unmatched: 3. According to the germline V gene, CDR1 reads SGDLS and CDR2 reads YYNGEE. The CDR3 covers 17 residues, taking in both the cysteine and the phenylalanine. The sequence is cut down to CDR3 DNA, 51 bases in frame from base 1. TCRbeta CDR3 regions were profiled by bias-controlled multiplex PCR amplification of genomic DNA with the immunoSEQ Assay. Under the source paper's analysis protocol: To quantify the absolute abundance of each unique TCRbeta CDR3 region, the sequences were collapsed and filtered. Differential abundance was tested with two models: a binomial (Fisher-equivalent) model and a beta-binomial model that adds time-dependent variance fitted from healthy donors. Clones with fewer than 5 combined templates were removed, and a clone was called differentially abundant if the clone's Benjamini-Hochberg FDR was below 0.01. Beta-binomial variance was modeled as a function of total template count across the two samples using the form v = (b*log(k)+a)^2. Imported from immuneACCESS, the table was reduced by TCRdb to in-frame sequences with V and J called. These copies leave out some clones; in studies compared against another copy, an unresolved V gene accounts for under half, and the cause of the remainder is not known. Clonal size and the V and J genes are those of that table, whereas D and trimming came from the DNA. The sample contains about 78,000 clones, 84% of them found a single time. 18% of the sample lies in the top ten.

The investigation overall reported the following: In all healthy donors, the variance in clone template counts between samples taken two weeks apart rose significantly as total template count increased. Across all healthy-donor time intervals, the beta-binomial model significantly cut both the number of clones called differentially abundant and the false-positive rate. The authors expected that biological variance in healthy repertoires might rise further over much longer intervals, such as months to years. The binomial model flagged approximately 1.2 differentially abundant clones between technical replicates but about 16 over around two weeks and about 19 over four weeks.

Notes on this clone: No cognate antigen has been identified for it. The input lacks base qualities; no much larger clone sits a single base away.

During the collection period, no immune events, such as infections, were documented for the healthy donors. To calibrate time-dependent variance in a beta-binomial model of T-cell clone differential abundance, blood repertoires from healthy donors were used as a training cohort. There were 10 healthy donors in the training cohort, of whom 3 were female and 7 were male. On average the donors were 43 years old, and their ages spanned roughly 29 to 64 years. Whole blood from each healthy donor was obtained from a commercial supplier and was collected at three time points two to three weeks apart. For immunosequencing, genomic DNA was extracted from whole blood that had not been sorted.

The TCR was taken from a person aged 18-70 years in good health. Sample: blood. The sequence links TRBV9 to TRBJ1-3, with 10 junctional bases fitting TRBD1. The CDR3: CASSVGGQGYSGNTIYF. The DNA sequence is TGTGCCAGCAGCGTAGGGGGACAGGGGTACTCTGGAAACACCATATATTTT. Where the CDR3 stops, the reference TRBV9 and TRBJ1-3 genes take over; the full variable domain is DSGVTQTPKHLITATGQRVTLRCSPRSGDLSVYWYQQSLDQGLQFLIQYYNGEERAKGNILERFSAQQFPDLHSELNLSSLELGDSALYFCASSVGGQGYSGNTIYFGEGSWLTVV.